This T cell receptor beta chain is drawn from a study of T-cell memory formation after mild COVID-19. Study context: TCR clusters were mostly donor specific.

Trimming took off 6 bases at V and 4 bases at J, with 12 bases between the two ends. Germline V gives CDR1 SGHVS, CDR2 FNYEAQ. The CDR3 has 14 amino acids. Constant-segment primers served in 5'RACE that generated TCR alpha and TCR beta cDNA libraries bearing sample barcodes and UMIs. In TCRdb, the 5' RACE reads were re-called with MiXCR into one record per CDR3 protein. This table holds around 110,000 distinct CDR3 sequences, over 13% found once. Input material: PBMCs or a T cell subset sorted from them (not recorded which). J is TRBJ2-2 and V is TRBV7-6; D unclear. The TCR sequence derives from a man younger than 35 who had mild COVID-19 (a few samples of this study predate the infection). Cell type and time point are not known. Here the CDR3 reads CASSIEWGTGELFF. The CDR3 DNA reads as TGTGCCAGCAGTATTGAGTGGGGCACCGGGGAGCTGTTTTTT.